Below, 5 T cell receptor beta chains from the same sample are listed, as sequenced in a study of Graves' ophthalmopathy and Graves' hyperthyroidism. Amplified TCR beta CDR3 regions were obtained using RNA transcripts as template. RT-PCR with HTBI primers came first, then second-round multiplex PCR. Each CDR3 protein is one row after TCRdb ran MiXCR on the multiplex PCR reads. This table holds roughly 170,000 distinct CDR3 sequences, about two fifths found once. Source material: peripheral blood. The receptors originated from a man aged 25-45 years with Graves' ophthalmopathy.

At least ten counts were recorded for this clonotype. The rearrangement links TRBV27 to TRBJ1-1; 7 nucleotides line up with TRBD1. The CDR3 has 13 residues. The germline gives CDR1 MNHEY, CDR2 SMNVEV (reference sequence). The V and J ends lost 5 bases and 7 bases, in that order; junction bases with no gene match: 7. CDR3 sequence: CASSLQGLGEAFF. The CDR3 DNA follows: TGTGCCAGCAGTCTACAGGGGCTCGGTGAAGCTTTCTTT.

This clonotype showed up many times. The CDR3 is CAWSVQGIPWGYTF. The CDR3 nucleotides read TGTGCCTGGAGTGTACAAGGAATACCCTGGGGCTACACCTTC. The chain has TRBV30 and TRBJ1-2; D call uncertain. This CDR3 spans 14 amino acids. Deletions cut 0 bases from V and 8 bases from J, with 16 bases between. Germline V gene data show CDR1 as GTSNPN and CDR2 as SVGIG (reference sequence).

The gene calls are TRBV9 and TRBJ2-5; 7 bases agree with TRBD2. The CDR3 is made up of 14 amino acids. Per germline, CDR1 SGDLS and CDR2 YYNGEE. V dropped 1 base and J dropped 5; count of bases not matched to a gene: 5. CDR3 nucleotides: TGTGCCAGCAGCGTACTTGACGGGGGGGAGACCCAGTACTTC. Translated: CASSVLDGGETQYF.

The CDR3 DNA follows: TGTGCCAGCAGGGCTGGAGAAAACACTGAAGCTTTCTTT. This translates into CASRAGENTEAFF. The chain is built from TRBV11-3 and TRBJ1-1; D gene unclear. The V and J ends lost 6 bases and 2 bases respectively, with 10 bases between them. CDR3 size: 13 residues. Germline-derived CDR1 and CDR2 are SGHNT and YENEEA.

This clonotype was observed a handful of times. The rearrangement uses TRBV19 and TRBJ1-1; no reliable D call. Germline lookup yields CDR1 LNHDA and CDR2 SQIVND (reference sequence). The V end lost 5 bases, the J end lost 1 base, and 8 bases lay between the germline ends. CDR3 size: 13 residues. CDR3 protein: CASSVGRNTEAFF. In DNA form, the CDR3 reads TGTGCCAGTAGTGTGGGGAGGAACACTGAAGCTTTCTTT. The full variable domain, completed using reference TRBV19 and TRBJ1-1, is DGGITQSPKYLFRKEGQNVTLSCEQNLNHDAMYWYRQDPGQGLRLIYYSQIVNDFQKGDIAEGYSVSREKKESFPLTVTSAQKNPTAFYLCASSVGRNTEAFFGQGTRLTVV.